This T cell receptor beta chain stems from a study of tumor and adjacent non-tumor tissue in lung cancer. Study overall: There were 11 to 13 adenocarcinoma, a couple of squamous cell carcinoma and 1 small cell lung cancer cases. Samples averaged about 3.8 million productive TCRbeta reads each. Aged about 30 to 76 years, patients included roughly 10 men and 4 to 6 women with stage I to III disease. Findings and limits, study-wide: Normal lung showed higher cumulative top 100 clone frequency than tumor.

The template was RNA from unsorted bulk tissue. More than 3 cm separated this lung sample from the edge of the tumor. TCRbeta libraries were built with three rounds of nested PCR, modified from ARM-PCR. In TCRdb, the multiplex PCR reads were re-called with MiXCR into one record per CDR3 protein. The sample consists of roughly 75,000 distinct CDR3 sequences, approximately 80% of them appearing once. Both ends counted, the CDR3 spans 11 residues. In germline, CDR1 is DFQATT, CDR2 SNEGSKA (reference sequence). As regards this clonotype: The antigen is unknown. Without the conserved terminal phenylalanine or tryptophan, this CDR3 likely stems from a read error. It is unclear where the CDR3 begins or ends on the DNA, so no DNA is shown, and the CDR3 is as TCRdb lists it.

The TCR sequence derives from a man in his 60s with non-small cell lung cancer. Sequenced sample: distant non-tumor lung tissue. This chain links TRBV20-1 with TRBJ2-7; TRBD2, the table's D call, was not compared with the DNA. CDR3 loop: CSAIDLTIEYL.